Listed here are 22 T cell receptor beta chains from one sample, sequenced in a study of CD8+ T cells in alopecia areata. RNA was extracted and reverse transcribed into cDNA as the sequencing template. Assay: immunoSEQ multiplex PCR; the TCRdb copy retains only in-frame clones and omits some. The table includes around 100,000 clones, 55% detected once. The sequencing sample was made of CD4+ T cells sorted from blood. These receptors all stem from a human donor in good health.

V usage is TRBV2 and J usage is TRBJ2-6, with 14 bases that match TRBD2. The length of the CDR3 is 17 residues. V was clipped by 6 bases and J by 3 bases; unmatched bases: 4. The V gene's germline CDR1 is SNHLY and CDR2 FYNNEI. CDR3: CASSRGLAGVGANVLTF. CDR3 nucleotides: TGTGCCAGCAGCCGGGGACTAGCGGGGGTTGGGGCCAACGTCCTGACTTTC.

The V and J genes are TRBV29-1 and TRBJ2-3, with D possibly TRBD2 on 6 matching bases. Germline V gene lookup returns CDR1 SQVTM and CDR2 ANQGSEA. V gave up 6 bases and J gave up 4 bases, with 17 bases separating them. The CDR3 length is 14 residues. The CDR3 here is CSVTLRGWADTQYF. The CDR3 region has the DNA TGCAGCGTGACCCTGCGGGGTTGGGCAGATACGCAGTATTTT.

Here the CDR3 reads CASSPLQGGEQYF. In DNA, the CDR3 is TGTGCCAGCTCACCATTGCAGGGGGGCGAGCAGTACTTC. The chain employs TRBV18 and TRBJ2-7, with D possibly matching TRBD1 (7 bases). Germline V CDR1 and CDR2: KGHSH, LQKENI. The CDR3 is 13 residues long. V lost 2 bases and J 6 bases, leaving 11 bases between the germline ends.

The chain joins TRBV29-1 to TRBJ2-1, with 8 bases matching TRBD2. With 3 bases clipped from V and 4 bases from J, the junction kept 8 bases outside the gene matches. The CDR3 extends over 15 amino acids. The germline V gene encodes CDR1 SQVTM and CDR2 ANQGSEA. CDR3 sequence reads: CSVEMGLDFYNEQFF. CDR3 DNA: TGCAGCGTTGAGATGGGACTAGACTTTTACAATGAGCAGTTCTTC.

V and J are TRBV29-1 and TRBJ1-4; D remains unclear. V shed 4 bases and J shed 0 bases, with 12 bases lying between them. The CDR3 loop spans 15 amino acids. Germline CDR1 and CDR2: SQVTM and ANQGSEA. This CDR3 reads CSVVSGFTTNEKLFF. CDR3 sequence (DNA): TGCAGCGTTGTATCGGGGTTTACAACTAATGAAAAACTGTTTTTT.

In the case of this clone: Other DNA sequences in the sample encode the same CDR3. J is TRBJ2-2 and V is TRBV29-1; 8 positions match TRBD1. Germline V gene data show CDR1 as SQVTM and CDR2 as ANQGSEA. With 5 bases clipped from V and 1 base from J, the junction kept 3 bases outside the gene matches. The CDR3 totals 14 residues. The CDR3 sequence: CSVWTGMNTGELFF. CDR3 bases: TGCAGCGTTTGGACAGGGATGAACACCGGGGAGCTGTTTTTT.

CDR3 loop: CASSQEGARNEQFF. The CDR3 region has the DNA TGCGCCAGCAGCCAAGAAGGAGCGCGCAATGAGCAGTTCTTC. The V gene is TRBV4-3, the J gene TRBJ2-1, with D unresolved. The CDR3 contains 14 residues. Germline V gives CDR1 LGHNA, CDR2 YSLEER. Trimming shortened V by 0 bases and J by 6 bases, and 9 bases separated the two germline ends.

The CDR3 DNA reads as TGTGCCAGCAGTTTATTACAGGGGGCGCAACACGGCTACACCTTC. Protein: CASSLLQGAQHGYTF. The V gene is TRBV27, the J gene TRBJ1-2, with 9 positions matching TRBD1. V trimming: 1 base; J trimming: 8 bases; junction bases outside the gene matches: 8. Germline loops: CDR1 MNHEY, CDR2 SMNVEV (reference sequence). CDR3 length: 15 amino acids.

CDR3 protein: CASSFRLSSYEQYF. The CDR3 region has the DNA TGTGCCAGCAGCTTCAGACTGAGCTCCTACGAGCAGTACTTC. This rearrangement joins TRBV5-6 to TRBJ2-7; D is uncertain. Germline V lookup: CDR1 SGHDT, CDR2 YYEEEE. V was cut by 2 bases and J by 0 bases, with 9 bases left in between. The CDR3 has 14 residues.

This clone has more than one count but fewer than ten. V and J are TRBV7-2 and TRBJ2-7, with TRBD2 identical over 7 bases. CDR1 SGHTA and CDR2 FQGNSA come from the germline V gene. J was trimmed by 3 bases and V by 0 bases; bases with no gene match: 5. The CDR3 spans 15 residues. The CDR3 nucleotides read TGTGCCAGCAGCTTAGCGCCCGGCGGGAGCTACGAGCAGTACTTC. Translating gives CASSLAPGGSYEQYF.

This clone has just a few counts. The chain uses TRBV11-1 and TRBJ2-5; TRBD1 matches 7 bases. Germline CDR1 SGHAT, CDR2 FQDESV (reference sequence). The CDR3 totals 14 residues. V was clipped by 5 bases and J by 5 bases; unmatched bases: 8. CDR3 amino acids: CASSRGQLKETQYF. The CDR3 bases are TGTGCCAGCAGCCGGGGACAGCTCAAGGAGACCCAGTACTTC.

The V gene is TRBV4-2, the J gene TRBJ2-7; D tentatively fits TRBD1 or TRBD2 (5 bases each). The CDR3 has 16 amino acids. Germline lookup yields CDR1 LGHNA and CDR2 YNFKEQ. The ends were cut back, 0 bases at V and 1 base at J, with 13 bases in the middle. The CDR3 loop reads CASSQDPGTDSYEQYF. The CDR3 DNA reads TGTGCCAGCAGCCAAGATCCCGGGACGGATTCCTACGAGCAGTACTTC.

This clone was seen a handful of times. The sample contains more than one DNA sequence encoding this CDR3. The V and J genes are TRBV5-1 and TRBJ2-3; D possibly corresponds to TRBD2 (5 bases). Trimming stripped 2 bases from V and 5 bases from J, with 9 bases between. The CDR3 is 13 amino acids. CDR1 and CDR2 (germline): SGHRS, YFSETQ. The CDR3 reads CASSFPGEDTQYF. CDR3 in DNA: TGCGCCAGCAGCTTCCCCGGGGAAGATACGCAGTATTTT.

The J gene is TRBJ1-1, the V gene TRBV5-1; tentative D call: TRBD1 (5 bases). Trimming took off 4 bases at V and 6 bases at J, with 19 bases between the two ends. The CDR3 has 15 amino acids. Germline V lookup: CDR1 SGHRS, CDR2 YFSETQ. CDR3 DNA: TGCGCCAGCAGCCGGAGGGGTGGGGCGCAGGCTGAAGCTTTCTTT. Residues: CASSRRGGAQAEAFF. Full variable domain (missing parts from reference TRBV5-1 and TRBJ1-1): KAGVTQTPRYLIKTRGQQVTLSCSPISGHRSVSWYQQTPGQGLQFLFEYFSETQRNKGNFPGRFSGRQFSNSRSEMNVSTLELGDSALYLCASSRRGGAQAEAFFGQGTRLTVV.

The genes are TRBV7-2 and TRBJ2-3; TRBD1 might be the D (6 bases). Germline V lookup: CDR1 SGHTA, CDR2 FQGNSA. The V end was cut by 1 base, the J end by 6 bases, with 14 bases between. The CDR3 length is 15 residues. In DNA, the CDR3 is TGTGCCAGCAGCTTAGGCCCCGCACAGGGCGATACGCAGTATTTT. Protein sequence: CASSLGPAQGDTQYF.

In regard to this clone: A junction boundary mismatches the germline segment, possibly from a read error. This chain joins TRBV6-1 and TRBJ1-3; D is uncertain. CDR3 length: 15 amino acids. Germline values: CDR1 MNHNS, CDR2 SASEGT. For the CDR3, the DNA is TGTGCCAGCGGTGAACCTAGGACCTCTGGAAACACCATATATTTT. This codes for CASGEPRTSGNTIYF.

This sequence joins TRBV10-2 and TRBJ2-3; D perhaps matches TRBD2 (6 bases). V lost 4 bases, J lost 1 base, and 15 bases lay in between. The CDR3 has 16 amino acids. CDR1 and CDR2 (germline): WSHSY, SAAADI. CDR3 sequence (DNA): TGCGCCAGCAGTGGCTACGGGACTGCCGGCACAGATACGCAGTATTTT. This translates into CASSGYGTAGTDTQYF.

The V call is TRBV2, the J call TRBJ1-1; 7 positions agree with TRBD1. The CDR3 loop spans 14 amino acids. Germline V gene data show CDR1 as SNHLY and CDR2 as FYNNEI. V was clipped by 6 bases and J by 5 bases; unmatched bases: 9. As DNA, the CDR3 is TGTGCCAGCAGCGCTTGGGACAGTGGTACTGAAGCTTTCTTT. Its translation: CASSAWDSGTEAFF.

This clone was found a few times. V gene TRBV7-2 combines with J gene TRBJ1-2; possible D gene TRBD1, 6 bases. The CDR3 consists of 16 residues. Per germline, CDR1 SGHTA and CDR2 FQGNSA. Trimming removed 5 bases at V and 4 bases at J, with 20 bases between. The CDR3 is CASSEGVGGASYGYTF. The DNA for the CDR3 is TGTGCCAGCAGCGAAGGCGTCGGGGGCGCGAGCTATGGCTACACCTTC. Full variable domain (outside the CDR3, taken from reference TRBV7-2 and TRBJ1-2): GAGVSQSPSNKVTEKGKDVELRCDPISGHTALYWYRQSLGQGLEFLIYFQGNSAPDKSGLPSDRFSAERTGGSVSTLTIQRTQQEDSAVYLCASSEGVGGASYGYTFGSGTRLTVV.

This clone was seen a single time. The genes are TRBV30 and TRBJ1-1; the D gene is possibly TRBD1 (6 bases). The germline CDR1 and CDR2 sequences are GTSNPN and SVGIG (reference sequence). CDR3 length: 12 residues. The V end lost 5 bases, the J end lost 0 bases, and 7 bases lay between the germline ends. The CDR3 here is CAWDRMNTEAFF. CDR3 in DNA: TGTGCCTGGGACAGGATGAACACTGAAGCTTTCTTT. Drawing the rest from reference TRBV30 and TRBJ1-1, the complete variable domain is SQTIHQWPATLVQPVGSPLSLECTVEGTSNPNLYWYRQAAGRGLQLLFYSVGIGQISSEVPQNLSASRPQDRQFILSSKKLLLSDSGFYLCAWDRMNTEAFFGQGTRLTVV.

This clone was counted a few times. The V and J genes are TRBV30 and TRBJ1-5, with D unresolved. CDR3 length: 13 residues. Germline-derived CDR1 and CDR2 are GTSNPN and SVGIG (reference sequence). V shed 4 bases and J shed 1 base, with 8 bases lying between them. CDR3 in amino acids: CAWTSGSNQPQHF. The CDR3 nucleotides read TGTGCCTGGACGTCAGGAAGCAATCAGCCCCAGCATTTT.

This clone turned up a few times. The J gene is TRBJ2-6, the V gene TRBV11-2; tentative D call: TRBD2 (6 bases). V was clipped by 8 bases and J by 3 bases, with 11 bases between them. There are 14 residues in the CDR3. The germline V gene has CDR1 SGHAT and CDR2 FQNNGV. This chain's CDR3 is CASGFGSGANVLTF. In nucleotides, the CDR3 is TGTGCCAGCGGATTCGGGAGTGGGGCCAACGTCCTGACTTTC.